This passage covers 29 T cell receptor beta chains from one sample sequenced in a study of OX40 agonist ivuxolimab in advanced cancers. Library prep was done by the immunoSEQ multiplex PCR assay. TCRdb re-hosts the immuneACCESS table, in-frame sequences only. Its copies lack some clones; in the studies checked, an unresolved V gene accounts for under half of them, and the cause for the rest is not known. The table for this sample lists 55,000 to 85,000 clones; 90% to 95% of them were counted only once. Jointly, the top ten make up roughly 7.5% of the sample. This specimen was CD4+ or CD8+ T cells sorted from blood, taken in a trial of the OX40 agonist ivuxolimab. The receptors derive from an adult with an advanced solid tumor such as melanoma, head and neck, liver or kidney cancer.

The chain has TRBV5-4 and TRBJ2-7; TRBD1 matches at 8 bases. Germline V gives CDR1 SGHNT, CDR2 YYREEE (reference sequence). CDR3 length equals 14 residues. The J segment lost 0 bases and the V segment lost 9 bases, leaving 8 bases of the junction unmatched. The DNA of the CDR3 is TGTGCCACCAGGCCGACAGGGGACTCCTACGAGCAGTACTTC. Its protein product is CATRPTGDSYEQYF.

The V and J genes are TRBV27 and TRBJ2-7, with 7 positions matching TRBD2. Looked up from germline, CDR1 is MNHEY and CDR2 is SMNVEV (reference sequence). Unmatched junction bases numbered 7, after V lost 4 bases and J lost 4 bases. The CDR3 is made up of 14 amino acids. The CDR3: CASSWASGLYEQYF. DNA for the CDR3: TGTGCCAGCAGTTGGGCTAGCGGCCTTTACGAGCAGTACTTC.

The chain carries TRBV5-1 and TRBJ1-2; TRBD1 agrees at 7 bases. Germline V CDR1 and CDR2: SGHRS, YFSETQ. CDR3 length equals 13 residues. V trimming: 3 bases; J trimming: 14 bases; junction bases outside the gene matches: 13. The CDR3 reads CASSSWDGQVVTF. The CDR3 DNA follows: TGCGCCAGCAGCTCTTGGGACGGACAGGTGGTTACCTTC.

This clone was detected once. This chain joins TRBV7-6 and TRBJ2-1, with 7 bases matching TRBD2. Germline CDR1 is SGHVS and CDR2 is FNYEAQ. The V segment lost 5 bases and the J segment 0 bases; nucleotides outside the gene matches: 7. The CDR3 loop spans 16 amino acids. CDR3 sequence (DNA): TGTGCCAGCAGCCAAACTAGCGCGCTCTCCTACAATGAGCAGTTCTTC. Residues: CASSQTSALSYNEQFF.

The chain links TRBV11-2 to TRBJ1-2; D might be TRBD1 (6 bases). V lost 6 bases to trimming and J lost 4 bases, with 21 bases between them. The CDR3 consists of 16 residues. CDR1 SGHAT and CDR2 FQNNGV come from the germline V gene. CDR3 nucleotides: TGTGCCAGCAGAACACAGGGTCAGCCTCCTATCTATGGCTACACCTTC. It codes for CASRTQGQPPIYGYTF.

The V gene is TRBV11-2, the J gene TRBJ2-2; unclear D gene. The germline V and J ends were trimmed by 5 bases and 6 bases, with 7 bases remaining between them. The CDR3 runs 12 residues. The germline V gene encodes CDR1 SGHAT and CDR2 FQNNGV. CDR3 protein: CASSLSPGELFF. CDR3 bases: TGTGCCAGCAGCCTATCCCCCGGGGAGCTGTTTTTT.

This clone was observed a single time. This chain connects TRBV5-5 to TRBJ2-7, with D hard to call. V lost 6 bases and J lost 2, with 15 bases in between. Germline lookup yields CDR1 SGHKS and CDR2 YYEKEE (reference sequence). The CDR3 spans 14 residues. CDR3 sequence (DNA): TGTGCCAGCACCTGGGGTGATCATACCTACGAGCAGTACTTC. This codes for CASTWGDHTYEQYF.

By share, this clone ranks as medium-sized (0.01 to 0.1%). The chain recombines TRBV30 with TRBJ1-5; 8 bases are shared with TRBD1. CDR1 and CDR2 from the germline V gene are GTSNPN and SVGIG (reference sequence). The CDR3 has 14 residues. Trimming removed 5 bases from V and 5 bases from J; junction bases left unmatched: 8. The CDR3 nucleotides read TGTGCCTGGGATCCAGGACAGGGCGATCAGCCCCAGCATTTT. It encodes CAWDPGQGDQPQHF.

Within the sample, this clone is medium-sized. This rearrangement joins TRBV7-9 to TRBJ2-1, with 10 bases lining up with TRBD2. This CDR3 is built from 16 residues. V was clipped by 4 bases and J by 10 bases; unmatched bases: 13. From germline, CDR1 is SEHNR and CDR2 FQNEAQ (reference sequence). CDR3: CASSSPRAGGPQEQFF. The CDR3 bases are TGTGCCAGCAGCTCACCACGAGCGGGGGGGCCACAAGAGCAGTTCTTC.

The chain has TRBV7-3 and TRBJ2-1; no clear D. The CDR3 runs 11 residues. V gave up 5 bases and J gave up 7 bases, with 6 bases separating them. Germline values: CDR1 SGHTA, CDR2 FQGTGA. CDR3 nucleotide sequence: TGTGCCAGCAGCCTGGGAAATGAGCAGTTCTTC. It yields the protein CASSLGNEQFF. Looking up the rest from reference TRBV7-3 and TRBJ2-1 gives the full variable domain: GAGVSQTPSNKVTEKGKYVELRCDPISGHTALYWYRQSLGQGPEFLIYFQGTGAADDSGLPNDRFFAVRPEGSVSTLKIQRTERGDSAVYLCASSLGNEQFFGPGTRLTVL.

The DNA for the CDR3 is TGTGCCAGCAGCGTCCTCCATTCCGCGAACACTGAAGCTTTCTTT. This codes for CASSVLHSANTEAFF. V gene TRBV9 combines with J gene TRBJ1-1; no clear D. The germline gives CDR1 SGDLS, CDR2 YYNGEE. Trimming took off 2 bases at V and 1 base at J, with 12 bases between the two ends. The CDR3 loop spans 15 amino acids.

The CDR3 sequence: CASSQDRQRESDTQYF. The CDR3 DNA sequence: TGCGCCAGCAGCCAAGATCGGCAGCGGGAGTCCGATACGCAGTATTTT. The V gene is TRBV4-1, the J gene TRBJ2-3, with 8 bases matching TRBD2. After removal of 0 bases from V and 6 bases from J, the junction contained 8 bases not matched to a gene. In germline, CDR1 is MGHRA, CDR2 YSYEKL. This CDR3 contains 16 residues.

The chain links TRBV13 to TRBJ2-1; D remains unclear. CDR1 is PRHDT, CDR2 FYEKMQ, per germline (reference sequence). Trimming pared 0 bases from V and 9 bases from J, leaving 6 bases between. The length of the CDR3 is 12 residues. The CDR3 DNA sequence: TGTGCCAGCAGCTTAGGCCGTGGTGAGCAGTTCTTC. It translates to CASSLGRGEQFF.

The chain uses TRBV9 and TRBJ2-5; no clear D. CDR1 is SGDLS and CDR2 is YYNGEE in the germline V gene. The CDR3 has 10 residues. The V and J ends lost 5 bases and 7 bases respectively, with 6 bases between them. In DNA, the CDR3 is TGTGCCAGCAGATTGGGGACCCAGTACTTC. This sequence encodes CASRLGTQYF.

The rearrangement links TRBV10-2 to TRBJ2-1; perhaps TRBD1 as D (6 bases). V lost 4 bases, J lost 2 bases, and 9 bases lay in between. Germline V CDR1 and CDR2: WSHSY, SAAADI. The CDR3 contains 14 residues. DNA for the CDR3: TGCGCCAGCAGTGGACAGGTCCCCTACAATGAGCAGTTCTTC. Protein: CASSGQVPYNEQFF.

V gene TRBV4-1 combines with J gene TRBJ2-7; 9 bases agree with TRBD1. The CDR3 extends over 15 amino acids. With 1 base clipped from V and 4 bases from J, the junction kept 5 bases outside the gene matches. Germline CDR1 and CDR2: MGHRA and YSYEKL. CDR3 region: CASSQVEDRGYEQYF. CDR3 sequence (DNA): TGCGCCAGCAGCCAAGTAGAGGACAGGGGTTACGAGCAGTACTTC.

V usage is TRBV5-1 and J usage is TRBJ2-1; 8 positions agree with TRBD1. The CDR3 covers 14 residues. V was pared by 4 bases and J by 5 bases, with 5 bases of the junction left unmatched. The germline V gene has CDR1 SGHRS and CDR2 YFSETQ. CDR3: CASSRWTGHNEQFF. CDR3 bases: TGCGCCAGCAGCCGGTGGACAGGGCACAATGAGCAGTTCTTC.

The V call is TRBV7-9, the J call TRBJ2-7; D ambiguous. The CDR3 totals 16 residues. The germline gives CDR1 SEHNR, CDR2 FQNEAQ (reference sequence). V lost 6 bases to trimming and J lost 1 base, with 19 bases between them. The CDR3: CASSGRTPGPSYEQYF. The CDR3 DNA reads TGTGCCAGCAGTGGACGGACGCCTGGCCCTTCCTACGAGCAGTACTTC.

This chain uses TRBV11-3 with TRBJ2-1; a possible D gene is TRBD2 (5 bases). CDR1 is SGHNT, CDR2 YENEEA, per germline. Trimming pared 1 base from V and 4 bases from J, leaving 8 bases between. This CDR3 spans 14 amino acids. CDR3 region: CASSLGRTYNEQFF. CDR3 nucleotide sequence: TGTGCCAGCAGCTTAGGGCGGACTTACAATGAGCAGTTCTTC. Drawing the rest from reference TRBV11-3 and TRBJ2-1, the complete variable domain is EAGVVQSPRYKIIEKKQPVAFWCNPISGHNTLYWYLQNLGQGPELLIRYENEEAVDDSQLPKDRFSAERLKGVDSTLKIQPAELGDSAVYLCASSLGRTYNEQFFGPGTRLTVL.

The CDR3 here is CASSYVTGPGNQPQHF. CDR3 coding DNA: TGTGCCAGCAGTTACGTTACAGGGCCCGGCAATCAGCCCCAGCATTTT. The V gene is TRBV6-5, the J gene TRBJ1-5, with D tentatively TRBD1 (6 bases). This CDR3 comprises 16 residues. V was shortened by 2 bases and J by 2 bases, with 13 bases between the two germline ends. Germline V gives CDR1 MNHEY, CDR2 SVGAGI.

The chain uses TRBV23-1 and TRBJ1-1; TRBD1 matches at 8 bases. TRBV23-1 is marked as an open reading frame, function uncertain. Trimming cost V 6 bases and J 2 bases; bases outside gene matches: 5. CDR3 length: 14 amino acids. In DNA form, the CDR3 reads TGCGCCAGCAGAAAACAGGGGGAAAACACTGAAGCTTTCTTT. Its translation: CASRKQGENTEAFF.

This clone was counted between two and nine times. The chain uses TRBV19 and TRBJ2-5; D may be TRBD1 (5 bases). CDR3 size: 15 residues. The V end lost 4 bases, the J end lost 2 bases, and 14 bases lay between the germline ends. CDR1 is LNHDA and CDR2 is SQIVND in the germline V gene (reference sequence). The CDR3 DNA follows: TGTGCCAGTAGTACCCCCGAGACAGAGCAAGAGACCCAGTACTTC. It yields the protein CASSTPETEQETQYF.

This clone was counted a single time. The chain links TRBV10-2 to TRBJ1-1; 9 nucleotides match TRBD1. The CDR3 extends over 17 amino acids. With V trimmed by 0 bases and J by 0 bases, 5 bases remained unmatched. Per germline, CDR1 WSHSY and CDR2 SAAADI. In DNA form, the CDR3 reads TGCGCCAGCAGTGAGTCGTGGACAGGGGTCATGAACACTGAAGCTTTCTTT. Encoded protein: CASSESWTGVMNTEAFF.

The V call is TRBV18, the J call TRBJ2-1; D tentatively reads TRBD1 or TRBD2 (5 bases each). This CDR3 has 14 amino acids. Germline V gene sequence: CDR1 KGHSH, CDR2 LQKENI. V was pared by 4 bases and J by 9 bases, with 16 bases between. CDR3 residues: CASSLPGPSTEQFF. The CDR3 DNA follows: TGTGCCAGCTCACTACCGGGGCCATCGACTGAGCAGTTCTTC.

The V call is TRBV5-6, the J call TRBJ2-1; D gene ambiguous. Trimming left V 0 bases short and J 9 bases short, with 7 bases between. The length of the CDR3 is 12 residues. Germline V lookup: CDR1 SGHDT, CDR2 YYEEEE. CDR3: CASSLGGLEQFF. The CDR3 DNA is TGTGCCAGCAGCTTGGGGGGTCTTGAGCAGTTCTTC.

V gene TRBV4-3 combines with J gene TRBJ1-1; D is ambiguous. Trimming left V 0 bases short and J 0 bases short, with 8 bases between. The CDR3 totals 15 residues. CDR1 and CDR2 from the germline V gene are LGHNA and YSLEER. This chain's CDR3 is CASSQDPGLNTEAFF. For the CDR3, the DNA is TGCGCCAGCAGCCAAGATCCAGGATTGAACACTGAAGCTTTCTTT.

V and J are TRBV5-1 and TRBJ2-3; weak D call: TRBD1 (5 bases). This CDR3 has 16 amino acids. V gave up 4 bases and J gave up 0 bases, with 15 bases separating them. Germline lookup yields CDR1 SGHRS and CDR2 YFSETQ. The CDR3 loop reads CASSGAAGPSTDTQYF. CDR3 bases: TGCGCCAGCAGCGGGGCGGCAGGACCTAGCACAGATACGCAGTATTTT.

The gene calls are TRBV27 and TRBJ2-7, with D maybe TRBD1 (5 bases). The V gene's germline CDR1 is MNHEY and CDR2 SMNVEV (reference sequence). CDR3 size: 13 residues. The V end was cut by 4 bases, the J end by 4 bases, with 11 bases between. The CDR3 protein is CASSYGHFYEQYF. The CDR3 coding sequence is TGTGCCAGCAGTTATGGACATTTTTACGAGCAGTACTTC.

This clone was detected a few times. The chain joins TRBV5-1 to TRBJ1-1, with TRBD1 as a possible D gene (6 bases). Germline values: CDR1 SGHRS, CDR2 YFSETQ. The CDR3 extends over 11 amino acids. V was trimmed by 2 bases and J by 8 bases, leaving 7 bases between them. This CDR3 reads CASSFGTEAFF. CDR3 coding DNA: TGCGCCAGCAGCTTCGGGACAGAAGCTTTCTTT. Using reference TRBV5-1 and TRBJ1-1 for the parts outside the CDR3, the full variable domain is KAGVTQTPRYLIKTRGQQVTLSCSPISGHRSVSWYQQTPGQGLQFLFEYFSETQRNKGNFPGRFSGRQFSNSRSEMNVSTLELGDSALYLCASSFGTEAFFGQGTRLTVV.